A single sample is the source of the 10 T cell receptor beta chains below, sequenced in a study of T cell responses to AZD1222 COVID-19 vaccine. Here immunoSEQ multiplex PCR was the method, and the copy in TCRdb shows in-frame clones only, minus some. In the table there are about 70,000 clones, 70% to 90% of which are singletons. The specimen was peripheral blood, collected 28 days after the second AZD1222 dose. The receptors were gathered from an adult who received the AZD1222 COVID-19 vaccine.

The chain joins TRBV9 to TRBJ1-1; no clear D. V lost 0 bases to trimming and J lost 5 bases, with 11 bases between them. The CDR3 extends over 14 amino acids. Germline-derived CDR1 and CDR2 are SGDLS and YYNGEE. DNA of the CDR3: TGTGCCAGCAGCGTAGGAACTGGGAGGACTGAAGCTTTCTTT. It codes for CASSVGTGRTEAFF.

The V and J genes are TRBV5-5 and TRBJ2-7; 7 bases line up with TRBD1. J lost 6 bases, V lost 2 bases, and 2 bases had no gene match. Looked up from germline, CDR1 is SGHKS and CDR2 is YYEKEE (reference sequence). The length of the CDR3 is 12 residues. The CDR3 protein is CASSFRQGEQYF. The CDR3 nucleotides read TGTGCCAGCAGCTTTAGACAGGGCGAGCAGTACTTC.

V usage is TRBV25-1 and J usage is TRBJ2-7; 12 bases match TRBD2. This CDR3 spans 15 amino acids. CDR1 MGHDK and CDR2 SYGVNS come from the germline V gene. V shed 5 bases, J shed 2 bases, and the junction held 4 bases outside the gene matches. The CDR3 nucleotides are TGTGCCAGCAGTTCACTAGCGGGAGGAACCTACGAGCAGTACTTC. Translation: CASSSLAGGTYEQYF.

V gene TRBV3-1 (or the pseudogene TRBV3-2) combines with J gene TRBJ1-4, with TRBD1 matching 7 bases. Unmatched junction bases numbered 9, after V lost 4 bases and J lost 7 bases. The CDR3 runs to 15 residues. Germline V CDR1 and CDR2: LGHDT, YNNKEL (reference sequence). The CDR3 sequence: CASSLRQGVIEKLFF. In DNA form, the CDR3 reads TGTGCCAGCAGCCTTCGACAGGGAGTAATTGAAAAACTGTTTTTT.

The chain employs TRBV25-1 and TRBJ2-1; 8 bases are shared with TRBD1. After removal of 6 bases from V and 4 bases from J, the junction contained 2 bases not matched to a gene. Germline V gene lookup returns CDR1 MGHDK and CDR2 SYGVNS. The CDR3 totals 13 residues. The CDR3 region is CASSRDRYNEQFF. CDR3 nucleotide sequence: TGTGCCAGCAGCCGGGACAGGTACAATGAGCAGTTCTTC.

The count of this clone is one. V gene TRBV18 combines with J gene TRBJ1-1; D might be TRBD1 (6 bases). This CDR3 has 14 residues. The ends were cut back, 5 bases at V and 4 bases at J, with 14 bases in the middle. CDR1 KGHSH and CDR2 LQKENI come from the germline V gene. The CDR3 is CASSYNRDGTEAFF. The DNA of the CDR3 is TGTGCCAGCTCATACAACAGGGACGGCACTGAAGCTTTCTTT.

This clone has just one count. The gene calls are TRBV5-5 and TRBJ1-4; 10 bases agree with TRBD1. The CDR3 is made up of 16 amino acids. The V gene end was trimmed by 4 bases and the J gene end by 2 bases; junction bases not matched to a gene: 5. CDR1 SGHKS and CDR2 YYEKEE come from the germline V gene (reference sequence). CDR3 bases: TGTGCCAGCAGCCCCGGGACAGGGGCCACTAATGAAAAACTGTTTTTT. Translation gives CASSPGTGATNEKLFF.

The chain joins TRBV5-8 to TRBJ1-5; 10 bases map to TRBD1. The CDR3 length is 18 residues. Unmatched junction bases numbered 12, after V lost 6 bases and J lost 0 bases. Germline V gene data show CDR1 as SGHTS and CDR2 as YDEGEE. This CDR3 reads CASKRTGQGSYSNQPQHF. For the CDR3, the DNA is TGTGCCAGCAAAAGGACGGGACAGGGGAGCTATAGCAATCAGCCCCAGCATTTT.

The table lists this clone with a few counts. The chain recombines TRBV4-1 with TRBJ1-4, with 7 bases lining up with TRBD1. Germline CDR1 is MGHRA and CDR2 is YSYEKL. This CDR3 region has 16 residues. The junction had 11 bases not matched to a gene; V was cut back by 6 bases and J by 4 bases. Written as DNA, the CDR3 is TGCGCCAGCAGGCCTTCCCTGACAGGGAATAATGAAAAACTGTTTTTT. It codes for CASRPSLTGNNEKLFF.

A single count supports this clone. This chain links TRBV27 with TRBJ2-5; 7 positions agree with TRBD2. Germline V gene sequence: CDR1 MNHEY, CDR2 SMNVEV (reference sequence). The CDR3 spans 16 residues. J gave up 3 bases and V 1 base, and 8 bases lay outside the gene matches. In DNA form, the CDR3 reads TGTGCCAGCAGTTTATTGGGTGCGGGAGAGGAAGAGACCCAGTACTTC. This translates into CASSLLGAGEEETQYF.